A selection of T cell receptor beta chains follows, all from one sample in a study of neoadjuvant nivolumab and ipilimumab in lung cancer. Measured with immunoSEQ multiplex PCR; TCRdb has only the in-frame clones, and not every one. The table has about 30,000 clones, more than 75% seen once. The sequenced sample was tumor tissue, obtained after neoadjuvant nivolumab, alone or with ipilimumab, at or shortly before surgery. These receptor sequences come from an adult with non-small cell lung cancer. Each CDR3 is given with its conserved first and last residue. The D gene is left open where the match is weak. The listing skips clone size in some rows; elsewhere it reads once, few, many or a size class.

size	V	D	J	DNA	CDR3
NA	TRBV5-6	TRBD1	TRBJ2-5	TGTGCCAGCAGCTTGACAGGGGGCAGGCAAGAGACCCAGTACTTC	CASSLTGGRQETQYF
NA	TRBV20-1	NA	TRBJ2-7	TGCAGTGCTAGCCCGGGATGGGAGCAGTACTTC	CSASPGWEQYF
NA	TRBV2	TRBD1	TRBJ2-7	TGTGCCAGCAGCCGCGGACAGGGGGCGCGTGAGCAGTACTTC	CASSRGQGAREQYF
few	TRBV28	NA	TRBJ1-1	TGTGCCAGCAGTTCGTCCTTCTTCGGGGAGGGCTGGAACACTGAAGCTTTCTTT	CASSSSFFGEGWNTEAFF
few	TRBV6-1	NA	TRBJ1-6	TGTGCCAGCGATCGGGGGTCGGGGAATTCACCCCTCCACTTT	CASDRGSGNSPLHF
NA	TRBV7-4	NA	TRBJ2-7	TGTGCCAGCAGCCCTTGGATCGCGGGGGCAATTCCCTACGAGCAGTACTTC	CASSPWIAGAIPYEQYF
NA	TRBV11-2	TRBD2	TRBJ2-1	TGTGCCAGCAGCTTATATGCGGGGGGGTACAATGAGCAGTTCTTC	CASSLYAGGYNEQFF
NA	TRBV11-2	NA	TRBJ1-4	TGTGCCAGCAGCTTGCTTGTGGGCAATGAAAAACTGTTTTTT	CASSLLVGNEKLFF
NA	TRBV12-5	TRBD1	TRBJ1-2	TGTGCTAGTGGGCGAGACAGGGACCGGAACTATGGCTACACCTTC	CASGRDRDRNYGYTF
NA	TRBV11-2	NA	TRBJ2-7	TGTGCCAGCAGCTCCTGGCCGATCCGGGACAATTACGAGCAGTACTTC	CASSSWPIRDNYEQYF
NA	TRBV5-1	NA	TRBJ2-5	TGCGCCAGCAGCTTGGGACAGGAAGAGACCCAGTACTTC	CASSLGQEETQYF
NA	TRBV18	NA	TRBJ1-5	TGTGCCAGCTCACCAACGGGCCGGGGGCAAGATGGCAATCAGCCCCAGCATTTT	CASSPTGRGQDGNQPQHF
NA	TRBV6-1	TRBD1	TRBJ1-2	TGTGCCAGCGGGGACAGGGGCTACACCTTC	CASGDRGYTF
NA	TRBV7-2	NA	TRBJ2-5	TGTGCCAGCAGCATCGGGATACAAGAGACCCAGTACTTC	CASSIGIQETQYF
NA	TRBV18	NA	TRBJ2-7	TGTGCCAGCTCACCACCGTTCCTAGGGGGGGCCGGTGAGCAGTACTTC	CASSPPFLGGAGEQYF
NA	TRBV19	TRBD1	TRBJ2-2	TGTGCCAGTAAATTGGGACAGATGAACACCGGGGAGCTGTTTTTT	CASKLGQMNTGELFF
NA	TRBV18	NA	TRBJ2-1	TGTGCCAGCTCACCGGTAAGCAATGAGCAGTTCTTC	CASSPVSNEQFF
NA	TRBV4-2	TRBD2	TRBJ2-3	TGTGCCAGCAGCCAAGATATCATACTAGCGGGTAGCACAGATACGCAGTATTTT	CASSQDIILAGSTDTQYF
NA	TRBV30	NA	TRBJ1-1	TGTGCCTGGAGCGGTCTCCCTATGAGCGGGGGCACTGAAGCTTTCTTT	CAWSGLPMSGGTEAFF
NA	TRBV7-3	NA	TRBJ1-1	TGTGCCAGCAGCGCAGGAGGGGGGACTGAAGCTTTCTTT	CASSAGGGTEAFF
NA	TRBV6-5	NA	TRBJ2-7	TGTGCCAGCAGTCGGGGTTTCTCCTACGAGCAGTACTTC	CASSRGFSYEQYF
NA	TRBV27	TRBD1	TRBJ1-1	TGTGCCAGCAGTTTCTCCAGGGGGGTCACTGAAGCTTTCTTT	CASSFSRGVTEAFF
NA	TRBV7-9	TRBD2	TRBJ2-4	TGTGCCAGCAGCTCCAGGACTAGTGCCCAGGGCATTCAGTACTTC	CASSSRTSAQGIQYF
once	TRBV6-5	TRBD2	TRBJ2-3	TGTGCCAGCAGCCCGACTAGCGGGCGGTCAGATACGCAGTATTTT	CASSPTSGRSDTQYF
NA	TRBV6-5	NA	TRBJ2-7	TGTGCCAGCAGCCGGGACTACGAGCAGTACTTC	CASSRDYEQYF
NA	TRBV5-1	NA	TRBJ2-1	TGCGCCAGCAGCTTGGGAGATTACAATGAGCAGTTCTTC	CASSLGDYNEQFF
NA	TRBV5-6	NA	TRBJ1-2	TGTGCCAGCAGCCCCCGACATAGGGGCTATGGCTACACCTTC	CASSPRHRGYGYTF
NA	TRBV7-2	TRBD1	TRBJ2-7	TGTGCCAGCAGCTTAGGGGGACAGGGGGGCTACGAGCAGTACTTC	CASSLGGQGGYEQYF
NA	TRBV5-6	NA	TRBJ1-2	TGTGCCAGCAGCTTGCAGGACAAGGACTATGGCTACACCTTC	CASSLQDKDYGYTF
NA	TRBV28	NA	TRBJ1-5	TGTGCCAGCTCCAGAGGGAGGGGCAATCAGCCCCAGCATTTT	CASSRGRGNQPQHF
NA	TRBV10-3	TRBD2	TRBJ2-1	TGTGCCATCGGGCGGGAGCTAGACAATGAGCAGTTCTTC	CAIGRELDNEQFF
NA	TRBV11-1	NA	TRBJ2-4	TGTGCCAGCAGCCCCCGCTATCCAAACATTCAGTACTTC	CASSPRYPNIQYF
few	TRBV13	NA	TRBJ1-1	TGTGCCAGCAGCTTACCAGGGCGAAGCACTGAAGCTTTCTTT	CASSLPGRSTEAFF
NA	TRBV4-2	TRBD1	TRBJ2-3	TGTGCCAGCAGCCAATCCTCCTCCGGGACAGGGCTCACAGATACGCAGTATTTT	CASSQSSSGTGLTDTQYF
few	TRBV11-2	NA	TRBJ1-6	TGTGCCAGCAGCTTAGATCCAGATTCACCCCTCCACTTT	CASSLDPDSPLHF
NA	TRBV5-1	NA	TRBJ1-1	TGCGCCAGCAGCTTGGTAGGGGAGAACACTGAAGCTTTCTTT	CASSLVGENTEAFF
NA	TRBV19	TRBD2	TRBJ2-1	TGTGCCAGTAGTTCGGGACTAGCGGGGAACAATGAGCAGTTCTTC	CASSSGLAGNNEQFF
NA	TRBV5-1	NA	TRBJ2-2	TGCGCCAGCAGCTGGGGGGGGGCCAGGGAGCTGTTTTTT	CASSWGGARELFF
NA	TRBV5-3	NA	TRBJ2-5	TGTGCCAGAAGCTGTTTGAGGGGGGTAGGGGAGACCCAGTACTTC	CARSCLRGVGETQYF
NA	TRBV7-9	TRBD1	TRBJ2-1	TGTGCCAGCAGGCCGGGACAGCTTAATGAGCAGTTCTTC	CASRPGQLNEQFF
NA	TRBV11-3	NA	TRBJ2-5	TGTGCCAGCAGCTTAGAGGGGGAGACCCAGTACTTC	CASSLEGETQYF
NA	TRBV6-1	NA	TRBJ2-7	TGTGCCAGCAGTGAAGGAAATCCCGAGCAGTACTTC	CASSEGNPEQYF
NA	TRBV11-2	NA	TRBJ1-1	TGTGCCACCACAGCGGTTGAGGTGATGAACACTGAAGCTTTCTTT	CATTAVEVMNTEAFF
NA	TRBV19	NA	TRBJ1-1	TGTGCCAGTAGTTACAGTAGCCGGAGCACTGAAGCTTTCTTT	CASSYSSRSTEAFF
NA	TRBV10-2	NA	TRBJ1-5	TGCGCCAGCCAGAGGGGCAATCAGCCCCAGCATTTT	CASQRGNQPQHF
few	TRBV5-4	TRBD1	TRBJ1-2	TGTGCCAGCAGCTTAGCTTCGGGACAGGGTGATGGCTACACCTTC	CASSLASGQGDGYTF
NA	TRBV18	NA	TRBJ1-2	TGTGCCAGCTCACCCCCAGGGGCAGGAGGCTACACCTTC	CASSPPGAGGYTF
NA	TRBV10-2	TRBD2	TRBJ2-7	TGCGCCACCCTAAGCGGGGGGCTAGGCGAGCAGTACTTC	CATLSGGLGEQYF
NA	TRBV5-4	NA	TRBJ2-2	TGTGCCAGCAGCTTGGGGGGACACACGGGCACCGGGGAGCTGTTTTTT	CASSLGGHTGTGELFF
once	TRBV6-6	NA	TRBJ1-1	TGTGCCAGCAGCCGACACAGTGACACTGAAGCTTTCTTT	CASSRHSDTEAFF
once	TRBV28	NA	TRBJ1-2	TGTGCCAGCAGTTTTGGGGCAGGGTTAGGAGGCTACACCTTC	CASSFGAGLGGYTF
NA	TRBV7-6	NA	TRBJ2-2	TGTGCCAGCAGCCCCGCGACCGGGTTTTCCACCGGGGAGCTGTTTTTT	CASSPATGFSTGELFF
medium-sized	TRBV5-1	TRBD2	TRBJ2-5	TGCGCCAGCAGCTTGGCCCTAGCGGCCCAAGAGACCCAGTACTTC	CASSLALAAQETQYF
NA	TRBV7-2	NA	TRBJ1-1	TGTGCCAGCAGCTTAGCAACAGGGAGTCGGACTGAAGCTTTCTTT	CASSLATGSRTEAFF
NA	TRBV6-5	NA	TRBJ1-3	TGTGCCAGCAGTTACTCGCCCTCTCATTCTGGAAACACCATATATTTT	CASSYSPSHSGNTIYF
NA	TRBV10-3	NA	TRBJ1-2	TGTGCCATCATGGAGGCAGGGGACGGCTACACCTTC	CAIMEAGDGYTF
NA	TRBV7-8	TRBD2	TRBJ2-7	TGTGCCAGCAGCTTAGCTATCCTACGGGGGGGCTACGAGCAGTACTTC	CASSLAILRGGYEQYF
NA	TRBV30	NA	TRBJ1-2	TGTGCCTGGAGTGCCGGGACTCTGGGCTACACCTTC	CAWSAGTLGYTF
NA	TRBV11-2	NA	TRBJ2-1	TGTGCCAGCAGCTTAGATGCGGCCTACAATGAGCAGTTCTTC	CASSLDAAYNEQFF
NA	TRBV5-1	TRBD2	TRBJ2-3	TGCGCCAGCAGCTTAACGGGGGGGCCGGGAGATACGCAGTATTTT	CASSLTGGPGDTQYF